The entry below describes one TCR beta chain. The antigen remains unidentified. The sample is drawn from a study of identical twins. Study results and caveats: Twins shared beta out-of-frame sequences in excess, but this excess was weaker.

Each CDR3 protein gets one entry after TCRdb re-called the 5' RACE reads with MiXCR. This sample has roughly 750,000 distinct CDR3 sequences, with around 21% found just once. V was pared by 3 bases and J by 3 bases, with 17 bases between. Germline V gene lookup returns CDR1 LGHNT and CDR2 FRNRAP. The CDR3 totals 17 residues. This sample was shared with a second study, whose subject was T cells expressing NK-cell markers. As reported in that work: Seropositivity for HCMV was found in seven of the eight sequenced donors, with one seronegative. NKG2C+ dominant clonotype frequencies in five or six donors were about 1.0-8% of CD8+ T cells.

The chain carries TRBV12-5 and TRBJ2-2, with a tentative D call TRBD2 (5 bases). Sequencing was carried out using PBMCs. The sequence came from a woman younger than 30 in good health. The CDR3 reads CASGLATRTFYTGELFF. In nucleotides, the CDR3 is TGTGCTAGTGGTTTAGCAACCAGGACTTTTTACACCGGGGAGCTGTTTTTT.